This entry lists 13 T cell receptor beta chains sequenced from one sample in a study of T cells after yellow fever vaccination. TCRdb passed the 5' RACE reads through MiXCR, listing each CDR3 protein once. Altogether approximately 300,000 distinct CDR3 sequences are present, about 8.7% being singletons, with the ten largest covering under 20%. The sequencing here drew on PBMCs, taken on the day of the first yellow fever vaccination. The receptors were gathered from a man aged 18-30 years who received the YFV17D yellow fever vaccine.

This clonotype was seen a handful of times. V usage is TRBV5-6 and J usage is TRBJ2-5, with unresolved D. The length of the CDR3 is 14 residues. CDR1 and CDR2 (germline): SGHDT, YYEEEE. Trimming shortened V by 4 bases and J by 10 bases, and 20 bases separated the two germline ends. CDR3 DNA sequence: TGTGCCAGCAGCGAGGCCGTCCGGGTGTGGGACCAGTACTTC. Protein product: CASSEAVRVWDQYF.

The CDR3 sequence: CASSQGPKTQYF. The CDR3 DNA is TGCGCCAGCAGCCAAGGACCGAAGACCCAGTACTTC. The chain has TRBV4-1 and TRBJ2-5; D ambiguous. Trimming shortened V by 1 base and J by 6 bases, and 6 bases separated the two germline ends. From germline, CDR1 is MGHRA and CDR2 YSYEKL. CDR3 length equals 12 residues.

In this sample, this clonotype turned up many times. The J gene is TRBJ2-3, the V gene TRBV5-1; D is perhaps TRBD1 (6 bases). CDR3 size: 14 residues. CDR1 and CDR2 (germline): SGHRS, YFSETQ. V dropped 6 bases and J dropped 0 bases, with 11 bases sitting between them. The CDR3 sequence is CASKRGQSTDTQYF. The CDR3 DNA reads as TGCGCCAGCAAGAGGGGACAAAGCACAGATACGCAGTATTTT.

This clonotype occurred many times. The J gene is TRBJ2-1, the V gene TRBV7-2; the match to TRBD2 covers 10 bases. CDR1 and CDR2 (germline): SGHTA, FQGNSA. The length of the CDR3 is 19 residues. Trimming took 0 bases from V and 1 from J; bases not matched to a gene: 9. Here the CDR3 DNA reads TGTGCCAGCAGCTTAGCCCCAGCGGGGGGGCCCAGGTCCTACAATGAGCAGTTCTTC. Translation: CASSLAPAGGPRSYNEQFF.

This chain uses TRBV12-3 or TRBV12-4 with TRBJ2-2, with 9 bases matching TRBD1. V trimming: 4 bases; J trimming: 2 bases; junction bases outside the gene matches: 5. This CDR3 contains 16 residues. The DNA for the CDR3 is TGTGCCAGCAGTTCCACTACAGGGGGCAACACCGGGGAGCTGTTTTTT. This encodes CASSSTTGGNTGELFF.

This chain uses TRBV7-3 with TRBJ2-1; D perhaps matches TRBD2 (7 bases). The CDR3 totals 17 residues. CDR1 is SGHTA, CDR2 FQGTGA, per germline. V lost 4 bases, J lost 4 bases, and 20 bases lay in between. Written as DNA, the CDR3 is TGTGCCAGCAGCTCAGAGGGGGGGGGCCTCCCTTACAATGAGCAGTTCTTC. Its translation: CASSSEGGGLPYNEQFF.

This sequence joins TRBV7-9 and TRBJ1-2; D gene unclear. Germline lookup yields CDR1 SEHNR and CDR2 FQNEAQ (reference sequence). Trimming removed 1 base from V and 2 bases from J, with 8 bases in between. CDR3 length equals 14 residues. As DNA, the CDR3 is TGTGCCAGCAGCTTAGTTCGGGTAAACTATGGCTACACCTTC. This sequence encodes CASSLVRVNYGYTF.

This clonotype was observed a few times. The CDR3 region has the DNA TGTGCCACCAGTGTTTCCCAAGGTACGCAGGGGCAGTTCTTC. It yields the protein CATSVSQGTQGQFF. The chain recombines TRBV24-1 with TRBJ2-1, with TRBD1 as a possible D gene (5 bases). There are 14 residues in the CDR3. Trimming removed 5 bases at V and 12 bases at J, with 19 bases between. CDR1 KGHDR and CDR2 SFDVKD come from the germline V gene.

V is TRBV5-1 and J is TRBJ2-7, with 8 bases identical to TRBD1. With 6 bases clipped from V and 3 bases from J, the junction kept 17 bases outside the gene matches. Germline CDR1 is SGHRS and CDR2 is YFSETQ. The CDR3 is 17 residues long. CDR3 amino acids: CASTLGAAGQGGYEQYF. CDR3 bases: TGCGCCAGCACCCTGGGCGCCGCCGGACAGGGCGGCTACGAGCAGTACTTC.

This clonotype showed up just a few times. The V and J genes are TRBV18 and TRBJ2-1; D is ambiguous. There are 13 residues in the CDR3. Between the trimmed V and J ends, which lost 4 bases and 5 bases, there was a span of 9 bases. Germline-derived CDR1 and CDR2 are KGHSH and LQKENI. In nucleotides, the CDR3 is TGTGCCAGCTCACTGAGGAGCGACAATGAGCAGTTCTTC. Protein sequence: CASSLRSDNEQFF.

The rearrangement uses TRBV20-1 and TRBJ2-3, with 13 bases lining up with TRBD2. This CDR3 has 15 amino acids. Germline values: CDR1 DFQATT, CDR2 SNEGSKA (reference sequence). The junction had 7 bases not matched to a gene; V was cut back by 3 bases and J by 7 bases. The DNA of the CDR3 is TGCAGTGCTAGCATACTAGCGGGGGGGCCGAATACGCAGTATTTT. This encodes CSASILAGGPNTQYF.

This clonotype was counted at least ten times. The germline gene is not matched at one end of the junction; a read error may be the cause. J is TRBJ1-1 and V is TRBV7-2; TRBD1 matches at 9 bases. The germline CDR1 and CDR2 sequences are SGHTA and FQGNSA. The CDR3 is made up of 15 amino acids. CDR3 DNA: TGTGCCAGCACCTTACAGGGGGCGGTTTGGACTGAAGCTTTCTTT. Amino acid sequence: CASTLQGAVWTEAFF.

In its sample, this clonotype was seen many times. The CDR3 spells CSAQGLVGANVLTF. The CDR3 coding sequence is TGCAGTGCGCAGGGATTGGTTGGGGCCAACGTCCTGACTTTC. The rearrangement joins TRBV20-1 to TRBJ2-6, with TRBD1 as a possible D gene (5 bases). The CDR3 loop spans 14 amino acids. CDR1 and CDR2 from the germline V gene are DFQATT and SNEGSKA (reference sequence). The ends were cut back, 6 bases at V and 3 bases at J, with 12 bases in the middle.